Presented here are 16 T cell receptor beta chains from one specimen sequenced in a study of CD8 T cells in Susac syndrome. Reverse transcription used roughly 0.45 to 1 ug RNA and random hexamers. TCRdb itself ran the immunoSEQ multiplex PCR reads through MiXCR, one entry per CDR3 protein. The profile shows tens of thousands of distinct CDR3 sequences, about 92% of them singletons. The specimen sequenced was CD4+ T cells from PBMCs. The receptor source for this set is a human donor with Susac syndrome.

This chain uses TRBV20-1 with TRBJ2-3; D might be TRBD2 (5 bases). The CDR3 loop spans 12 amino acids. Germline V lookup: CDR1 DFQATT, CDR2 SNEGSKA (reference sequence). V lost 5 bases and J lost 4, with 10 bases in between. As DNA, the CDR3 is TGCAGTGCTTCGCGGGTCTCAGATACGCAGTATTTT. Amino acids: CSASRVSDTQYF.

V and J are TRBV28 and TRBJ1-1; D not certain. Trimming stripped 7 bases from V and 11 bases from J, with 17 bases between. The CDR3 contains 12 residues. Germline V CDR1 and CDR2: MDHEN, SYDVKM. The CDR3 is CASTTPPSRAFF. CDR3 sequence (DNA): TGTGCCAGCACCACTCCCCCCTCTAGGGCTTTCTTT.

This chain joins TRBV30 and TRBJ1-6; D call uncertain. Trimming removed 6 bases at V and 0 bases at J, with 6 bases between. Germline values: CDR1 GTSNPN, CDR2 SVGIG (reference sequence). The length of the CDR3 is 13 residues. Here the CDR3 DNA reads TGTGCCTGCACGCGCTCCTATAATTCACCCCTCCACTTT. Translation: CACTRSYNSPLHF.

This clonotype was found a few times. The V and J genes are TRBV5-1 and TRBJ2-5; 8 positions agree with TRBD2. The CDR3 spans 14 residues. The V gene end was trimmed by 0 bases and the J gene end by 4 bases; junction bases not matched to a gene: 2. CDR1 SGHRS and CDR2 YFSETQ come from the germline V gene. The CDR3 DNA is TGCGCCAGCAGCTTGGGCCGGGGGGGAGAGACCCAGTACTTC. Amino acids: CASSLGRGGETQYF.

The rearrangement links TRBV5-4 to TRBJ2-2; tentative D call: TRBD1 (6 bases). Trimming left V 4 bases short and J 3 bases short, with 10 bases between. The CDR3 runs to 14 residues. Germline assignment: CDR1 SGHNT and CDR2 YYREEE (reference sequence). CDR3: CASSPRQDTGELFF. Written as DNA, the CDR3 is TGTGCCAGCAGCCCTAGACAGGACACCGGGGAGCTGTTTTTT. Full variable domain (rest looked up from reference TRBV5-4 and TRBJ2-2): ETGVTQSPTHLIKTRGQQVTLRCSSQSGHNTVSWYQQALGQGPQFIFQYYREEENGRGNFPPRFSGLQFPNYSSELNVNALELDDSALYLCASSPRQDTGELFFGEGSRLTVL.

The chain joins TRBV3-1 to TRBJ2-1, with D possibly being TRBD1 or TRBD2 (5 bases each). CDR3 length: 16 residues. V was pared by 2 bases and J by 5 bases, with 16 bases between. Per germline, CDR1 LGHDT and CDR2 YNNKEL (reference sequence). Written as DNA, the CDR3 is TGTGCCAGCAGCCAAAAGGGGCTAGCTTTACACAATGAGCAGTTCTTC. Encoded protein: CASSQKGLALHNEQFF.

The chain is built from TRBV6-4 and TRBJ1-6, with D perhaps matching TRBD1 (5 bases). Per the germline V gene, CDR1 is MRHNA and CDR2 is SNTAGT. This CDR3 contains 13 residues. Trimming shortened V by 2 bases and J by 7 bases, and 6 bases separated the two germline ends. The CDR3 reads CASSDGANSPLHF. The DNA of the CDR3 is TGTGCCAGCAGTGACGGGGCGAATTCACCCCTCCACTTT.

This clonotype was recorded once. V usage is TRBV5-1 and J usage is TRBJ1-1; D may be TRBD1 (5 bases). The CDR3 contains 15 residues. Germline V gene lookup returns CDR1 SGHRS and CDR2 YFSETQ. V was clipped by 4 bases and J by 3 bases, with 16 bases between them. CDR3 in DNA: TGCGCCAGCAGCCCGGGGGGATCCGGGGACACTGAAGCTTTCTTT. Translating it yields CASSPGGSGDTEAFF.

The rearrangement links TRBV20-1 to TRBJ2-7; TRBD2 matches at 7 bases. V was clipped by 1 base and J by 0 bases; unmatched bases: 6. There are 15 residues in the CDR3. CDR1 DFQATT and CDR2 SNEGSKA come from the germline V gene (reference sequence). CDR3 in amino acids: CSARGRGRDSYEQYF. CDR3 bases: TGCAGTGCTAGAGGGCGGGGGAGAGACTCCTACGAGCAGTACTTC.

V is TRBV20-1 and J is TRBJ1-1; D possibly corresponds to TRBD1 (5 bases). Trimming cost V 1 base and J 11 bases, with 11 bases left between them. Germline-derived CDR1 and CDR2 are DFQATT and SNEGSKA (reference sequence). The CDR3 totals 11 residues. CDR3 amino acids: CSARGTGWAFF. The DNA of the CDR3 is TGCAGTGCTAGAGGTACAGGTTGGGCTTTCTTT.

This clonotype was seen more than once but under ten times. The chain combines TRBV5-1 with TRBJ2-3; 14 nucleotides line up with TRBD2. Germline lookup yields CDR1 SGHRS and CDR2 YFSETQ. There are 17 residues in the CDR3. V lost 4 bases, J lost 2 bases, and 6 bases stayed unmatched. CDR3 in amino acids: CASSPGLAGEVTDTQYF. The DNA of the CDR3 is TGCGCCAGCAGCCCGGGACTAGCGGGGGAGGTCACAGATACGCAGTATTTT.

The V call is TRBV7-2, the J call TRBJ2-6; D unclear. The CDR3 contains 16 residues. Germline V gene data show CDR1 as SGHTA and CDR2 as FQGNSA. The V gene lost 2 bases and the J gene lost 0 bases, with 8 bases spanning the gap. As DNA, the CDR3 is TGTGCCAGCAGCTTAAGTTCCGCCTCTGGGGCCAACGTCCTGACTTTC. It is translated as CASSLSSASGANVLTF.

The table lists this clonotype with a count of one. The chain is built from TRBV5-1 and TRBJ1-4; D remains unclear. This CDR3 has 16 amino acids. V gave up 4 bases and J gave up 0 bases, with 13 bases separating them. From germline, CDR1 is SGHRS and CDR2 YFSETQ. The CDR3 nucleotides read TGCGCCAGCAGCCTGGACGTTTCTGCAACTAATGAAAAACTGTTTTTT. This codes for CASSLDVSATNEKLFF.

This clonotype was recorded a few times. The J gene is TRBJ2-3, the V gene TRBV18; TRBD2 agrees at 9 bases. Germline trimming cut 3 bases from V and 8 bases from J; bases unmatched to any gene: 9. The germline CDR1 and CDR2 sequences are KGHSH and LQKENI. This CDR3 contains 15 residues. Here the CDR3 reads CASSPASGASGTQYF. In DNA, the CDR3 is TGTGCCAGCTCACCGGCTAGCGGGGCATCGGGTACGCAGTATTTT.

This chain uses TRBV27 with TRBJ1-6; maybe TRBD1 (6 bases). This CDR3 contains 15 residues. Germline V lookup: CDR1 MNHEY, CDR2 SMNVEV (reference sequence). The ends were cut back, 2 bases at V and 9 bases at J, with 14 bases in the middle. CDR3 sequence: CASSLQGRGSSPLHF. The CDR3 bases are TGTGCCAGCAGTTTACAGGGGCGAGGAAGTTCACCCCTCCACTTT.

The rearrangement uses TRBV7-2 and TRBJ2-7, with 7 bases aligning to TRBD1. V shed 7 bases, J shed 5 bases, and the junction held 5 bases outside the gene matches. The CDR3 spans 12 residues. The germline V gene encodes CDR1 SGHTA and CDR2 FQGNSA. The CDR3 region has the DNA TGTGCCAGCACCAAGACAGGGCACGAGCAGTACTTC. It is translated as CASTKTGHEQYF.